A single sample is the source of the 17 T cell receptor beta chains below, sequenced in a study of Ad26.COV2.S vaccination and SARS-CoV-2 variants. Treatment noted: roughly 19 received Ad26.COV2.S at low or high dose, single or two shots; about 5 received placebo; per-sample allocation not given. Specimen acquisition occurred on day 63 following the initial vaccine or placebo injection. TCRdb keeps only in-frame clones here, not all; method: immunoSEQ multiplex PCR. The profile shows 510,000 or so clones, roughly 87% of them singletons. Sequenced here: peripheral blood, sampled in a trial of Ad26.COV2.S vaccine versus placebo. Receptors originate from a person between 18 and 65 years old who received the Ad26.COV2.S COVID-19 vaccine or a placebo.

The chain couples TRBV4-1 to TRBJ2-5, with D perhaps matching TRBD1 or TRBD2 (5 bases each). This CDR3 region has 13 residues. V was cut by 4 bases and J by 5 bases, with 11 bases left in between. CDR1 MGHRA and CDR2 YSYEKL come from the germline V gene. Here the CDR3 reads CASSPPGRETQYF. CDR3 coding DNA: TGCGCCAGCAGCCCACCGGGACGGGAGACCCAGTACTTC.

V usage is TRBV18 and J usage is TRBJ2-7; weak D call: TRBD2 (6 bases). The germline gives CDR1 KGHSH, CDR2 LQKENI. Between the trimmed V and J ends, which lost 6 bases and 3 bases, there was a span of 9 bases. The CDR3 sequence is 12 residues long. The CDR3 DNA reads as TGTGCCAGCTCTACAGCGGGCTACGAGCAGTACTTC. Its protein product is CASSTAGYEQYF.

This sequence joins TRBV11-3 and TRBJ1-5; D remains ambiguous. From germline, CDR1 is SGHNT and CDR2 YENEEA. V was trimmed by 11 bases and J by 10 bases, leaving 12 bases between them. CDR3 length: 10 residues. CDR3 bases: TGTGCCGGCCCGGTTTTTCCCCAGCATTTT. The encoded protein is CAGPVFPQHF.

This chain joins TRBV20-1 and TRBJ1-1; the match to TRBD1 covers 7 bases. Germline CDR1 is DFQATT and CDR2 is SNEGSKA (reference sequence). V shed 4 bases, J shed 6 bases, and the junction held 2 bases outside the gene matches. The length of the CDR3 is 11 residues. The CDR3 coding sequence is TGCAGTGCTACCACAGGGGCTGAAGCTTTCTTT. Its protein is CSATTGAEAFF.

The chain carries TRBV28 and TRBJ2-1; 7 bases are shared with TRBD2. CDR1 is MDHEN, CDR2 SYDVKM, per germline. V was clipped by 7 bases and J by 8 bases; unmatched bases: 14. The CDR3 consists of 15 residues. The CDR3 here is CASTPGGLGEDEQFF. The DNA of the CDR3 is TGTGCCAGCACCCCTGGCGGACTAGGGGAGGATGAGCAGTTCTTC.

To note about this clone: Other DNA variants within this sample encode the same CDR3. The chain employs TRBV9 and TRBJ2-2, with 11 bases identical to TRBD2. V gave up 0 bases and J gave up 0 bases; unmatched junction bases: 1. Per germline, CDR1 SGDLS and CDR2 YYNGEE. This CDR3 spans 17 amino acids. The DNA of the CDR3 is TGTGCCAGCAGCGTAGGACTAGCGGGGACGAACACCGGGGAGCTGTTTTTT. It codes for CASSVGLAGTNTGELFF.

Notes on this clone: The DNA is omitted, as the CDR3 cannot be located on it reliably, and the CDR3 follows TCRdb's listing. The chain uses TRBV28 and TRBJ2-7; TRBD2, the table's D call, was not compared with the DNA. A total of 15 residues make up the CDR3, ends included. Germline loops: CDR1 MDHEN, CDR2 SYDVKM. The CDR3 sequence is CASSSSGPGGHEQYF.

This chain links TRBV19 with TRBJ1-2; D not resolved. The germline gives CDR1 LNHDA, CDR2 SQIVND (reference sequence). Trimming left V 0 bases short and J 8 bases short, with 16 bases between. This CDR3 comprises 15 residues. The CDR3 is CASSIDRASAGGYTF. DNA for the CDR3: TGTGCCAGTAGTATAGACAGAGCCTCGGCGGGAGGCTACACCTTC.

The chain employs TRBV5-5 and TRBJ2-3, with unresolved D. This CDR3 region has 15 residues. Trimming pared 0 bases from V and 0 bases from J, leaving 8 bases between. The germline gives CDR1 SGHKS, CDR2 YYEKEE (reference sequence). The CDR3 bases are TGTGCCAGCAGCTTGGGGGCGGCTAGCACAGATACGCAGTATTTT. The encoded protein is CASSLGAASTDTQYF.

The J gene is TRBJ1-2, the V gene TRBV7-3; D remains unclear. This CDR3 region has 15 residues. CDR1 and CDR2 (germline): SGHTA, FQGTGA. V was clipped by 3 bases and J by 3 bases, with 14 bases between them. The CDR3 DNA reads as TGTGCCAGCAGCTTCTATGGTACCGTCGACTATGGCTACACCTTC. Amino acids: CASSFYGTVDYGYTF.

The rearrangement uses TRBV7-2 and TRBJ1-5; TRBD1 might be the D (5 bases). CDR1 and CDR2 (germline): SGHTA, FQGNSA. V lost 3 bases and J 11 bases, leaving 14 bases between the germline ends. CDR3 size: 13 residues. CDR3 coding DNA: TGTGCCAGCAGCTTCCCGGGTCAAGGGGCCCAGCATTTT. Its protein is CASSFPGQGAQHF.

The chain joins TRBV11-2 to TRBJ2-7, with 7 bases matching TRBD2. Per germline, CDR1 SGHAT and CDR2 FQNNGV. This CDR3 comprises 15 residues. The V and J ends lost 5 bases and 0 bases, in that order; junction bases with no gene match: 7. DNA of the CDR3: TGTGCCAGCAGCCCAGTCGGCGGGAGCTCCTACGAGCAGTACTTC. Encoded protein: CASSPVGGSSYEQYF.

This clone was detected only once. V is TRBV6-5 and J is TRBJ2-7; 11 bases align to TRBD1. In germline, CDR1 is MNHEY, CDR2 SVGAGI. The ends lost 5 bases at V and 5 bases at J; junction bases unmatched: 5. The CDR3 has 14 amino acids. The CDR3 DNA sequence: TGTGCCAGCAGTCGACGGACAGGGGGCCACGAGCAGTACTTC. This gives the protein CASSRRTGGHEQYF.

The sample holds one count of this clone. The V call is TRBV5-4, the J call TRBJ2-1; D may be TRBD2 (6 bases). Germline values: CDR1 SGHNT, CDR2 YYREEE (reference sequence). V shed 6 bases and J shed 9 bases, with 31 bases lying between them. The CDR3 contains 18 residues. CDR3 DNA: TGTGCCAGCACCTCCTTGGGGATGGTGGGGAGGAGTTGGAGTGAGCAGTTCTTC. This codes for CASTSLGMVGRSWSEQFF.

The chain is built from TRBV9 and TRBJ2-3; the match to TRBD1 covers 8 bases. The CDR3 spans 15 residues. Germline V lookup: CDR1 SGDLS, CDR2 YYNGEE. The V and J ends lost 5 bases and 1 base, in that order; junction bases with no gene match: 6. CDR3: CASRRTGIGTDTQYF. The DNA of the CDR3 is TGTGCCAGCAGGAGGACAGGGATTGGCACAGATACGCAGTATTTT.

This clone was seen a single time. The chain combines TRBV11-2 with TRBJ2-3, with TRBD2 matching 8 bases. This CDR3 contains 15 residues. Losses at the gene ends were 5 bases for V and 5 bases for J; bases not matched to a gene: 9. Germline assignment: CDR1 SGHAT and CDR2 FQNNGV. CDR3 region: CASSRSGSRGDTQYF. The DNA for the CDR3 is TGTGCCAGCAGCCGGAGCGGGAGTAGAGGAGATACGCAGTATTTT.

The CDR3 bases are TGTGCCAGCAGCACGGGACTAGCGGGAGGGCCGAACAATGAGCAGTTCTTC. This codes for CASSTGLAGGPNNEQFF. The chain combines TRBV11-3 with TRBJ2-1, with 16 nucleotides matching TRBD2. The CDR3 consists of 17 residues. CDR1 is SGHNT and CDR2 is YENEEA in the germline V gene. Trimming cost V 5 bases and J 5 bases; bases outside gene matches: 6.